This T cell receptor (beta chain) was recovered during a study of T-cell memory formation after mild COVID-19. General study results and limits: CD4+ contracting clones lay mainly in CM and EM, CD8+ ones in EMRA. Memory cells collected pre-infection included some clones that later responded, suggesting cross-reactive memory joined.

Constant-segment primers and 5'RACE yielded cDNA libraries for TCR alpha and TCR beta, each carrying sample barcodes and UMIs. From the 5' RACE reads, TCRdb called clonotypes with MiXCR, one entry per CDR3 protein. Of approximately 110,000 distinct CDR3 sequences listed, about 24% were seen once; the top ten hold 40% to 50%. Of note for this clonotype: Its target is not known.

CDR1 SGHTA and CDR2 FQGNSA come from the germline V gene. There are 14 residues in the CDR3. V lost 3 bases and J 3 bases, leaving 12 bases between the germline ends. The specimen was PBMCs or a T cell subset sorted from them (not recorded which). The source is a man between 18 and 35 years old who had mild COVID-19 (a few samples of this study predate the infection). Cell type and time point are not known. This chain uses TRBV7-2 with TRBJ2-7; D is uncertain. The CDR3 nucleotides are TGTGCCAGCAGCTTTTATGTCGGATTCTACGAGCAGTACTTC. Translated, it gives CASSFYVGFYEQYF.